These T cell receptor beta chains were read from a single sample in a study of radiation and T cells in renal cell carcinoma. Libraries were prepared by immunoSEQ multiplex PCR; TCRdb keeps only in-frame clonotypes and omits some of them. The sample has more than 140,000 clones, less than 85% seen once. The sequences come from blood, collected from a patient whose treatment included radiotherapy and nephrectomy. The source is a woman aged 45-60 years with renal cell carcinoma. CDR3s include the opening cysteine and the closing phenylalanine or tryptophan. D genes are given only for firm matches. Clone size is stated in some rows and not others, as once, few, many or a class when expanded.

d_gene: -; j_gene: TRBJ2-7; v_gene: TRBV7-2; abundance: -; CDR3nt: TGTGCCAGCCCCGCTATTCCTTTAACCTACGAGCAGTACTTC; CDR3aa: CASPAIPLTYEQYF
d_gene: -; j_gene: TRBJ1-5; v_gene: TRBV6-6; abundance: -; CDR3nt: TGTGCCAGCAACGACAGACCGAATCAGCCCCAGCATTTT; CDR3aa: CASNDRPNQPQHF
d_gene: TRBD2; j_gene: TRBJ2-7; v_gene: TRBV4-2; abundance: -; CDR3nt: TGTGCCAGCAGCCAAGAATCTAGCGGGAGAATCTACGAGCAGTACTTC; CDR3aa: CASSQESSGRIYEQYF
d_gene: TRBD2; j_gene: TRBJ2-3; v_gene: TRBV4-3; abundance: -; CDR3nt: TGCGCCAGCGCGATCAGGACTAGCTTTACAGATACGCAGTATTTT; CDR3aa: CASAIRTSFTDTQYF
d_gene: -; j_gene: TRBJ2-5; v_gene: TRBV10-3; abundance: -; CDR3nt: TGTGCCATCGGGCGAGTTTCAGAGACCCAGTACTTC; CDR3aa: CAIGRVSETQYF
d_gene: -; j_gene: TRBJ1-1; v_gene: TRBV5-5; abundance: -; CDR3nt: TGTGCCAGCAGCTTCCGGGGCTCGAACAATGAAGCTTTCTTT; CDR3aa: CASSFRGSNNEAFF
d_gene: -; j_gene: TRBJ1-2; v_gene: TRBV18; abundance: -; CDR3nt: TGTGCCAGCTCAAAGGAAACCTATGGCTACACCTTC; CDR3aa: CASSKETYGYTF
d_gene: -; j_gene: TRBJ2-7; v_gene: TRBV11-2; abundance: -; CDR3nt: TGTGCCAGCAGCACACAGGGTTCCTACGAGCAGTACTTC; CDR3aa: CASSTQGSYEQYF
d_gene: -; j_gene: TRBJ2-7; v_gene: TRBV4-3; abundance: few; CDR3nt: TGCGCCAGCAGCCAAGAGTCCGTCAGGTCTTACGAGCAGTACTTC; CDR3aa: CASSQESVRSYEQYF
d_gene: TRBD2; j_gene: TRBJ2-1; v_gene: TRBV7-7; abundance: -; CDR3nt: TGTGCCAGCAGCCCCGGACTAGCCTACAATGAGCAGTTCTTC; CDR3aa: CASSPGLAYNEQFF
d_gene: -; j_gene: TRBJ1-2; v_gene: TRBV19; abundance: -; CDR3nt: TGTGCCAGTAGTATAGTTCCCGGTTCCTATGGCTACACCTTC; CDR3aa: CASSIVPGSYGYTF
d_gene: TRBD2; j_gene: TRBJ2-7; v_gene: TRBV9; abundance: -; CDR3nt: TGTGCCAGCAGTCCTCCCCCCGGGAGGGCCAACGAGCAGTACTTC; CDR3aa: CASSPPPGRANEQYF
d_gene: -; j_gene: TRBJ2-7; v_gene: TRBV27; abundance: -; CDR3nt: TGTGCCAGCAGTTTAACCAGCCTTCTCTACGAGCAGTACTTC; CDR3aa: CASSLTSLLYEQYF
d_gene: -; j_gene: TRBJ2-3; v_gene: TRBV5-4; abundance: -; CDR3nt: TGTGCCAGCAGGACCGGGACGGGAGATAATACGCAGTATTTT; CDR3aa: CASRTGTGDNTQYF
d_gene: -; j_gene: TRBJ2-1; v_gene: TRBV5-6; abundance: once; CDR3nt: TGTGCCAGCAGCTTTGCGGGCTCCTACAATGAGCAGTTCTTC; CDR3aa: CASSFAGSYNEQFF
d_gene: TRBD2; j_gene: TRBJ2-3; v_gene: TRBV7-6; abundance: -; CDR3nt: TGTGCCAGCAGCTCGACTAGCCGGGGTACAGATACGCAGTATTTT; CDR3aa: CASSSTSRGTDTQYF